This is a list of T cell receptor beta chains from one sample in a study of Graves' ophthalmopathy and Graves' hyperthyroidism. Each CDR3 protein is one row after TCRdb ran MiXCR on the multiplex PCR reads. The sample lists around 600,000 distinct CDR3 sequences, about 40% seen once, with over 2.5% in the top ten. Material for sequencing was peripheral blood. All receptors derive from an adult man with Graves' ophthalmopathy. CDR3s include the opening cysteine and the closing phenylalanine or tryptophan. The D gene is left open where the match is weak. Only part of the rows carry a size: once, few, many, or a class if the clone is expanded.

V	size	J	D	CDR3	DNA
TRBV10-3	-	TRBJ2-5	TRBD2	CAVSREGRQETQYF	TGTGCCGTTAGTCGGGAGGGCCGTCAAGAGACCCAGTACTTC
TRBV4-1	-	TRBJ1-5	-	CASSQDRAVYSPQHF	TGCGCCAGCAGCCAAGATCGGGCGGTGTATTCGCCCCAGCATTTT
TRBV19	many	TRBJ1-6	-	CASMAQGNSPLHF	TGTGCCAGTATGGCCCAGGGTAATTCACCCCTCCACTTT
TRBV29-1	few	TRBJ1-1	-	CSVGLAGGTEAFF	TGCAGCGTTGGACTAGCGGGAGGGACTGAAGCTTTCTTT
TRBV11-2	-	TRBJ2-5	TRBD1	CASRLYPGQQETQYF	TGTGCCAGCAGACTCTACCCGGGACAGCAAGAGACCCAGTACTTC
TRBV7-2	few	TRBJ2-2	-	CASSLSSSGELFF	TGTGCCAGCAGCTTATCGTCTTCCGGGGAGCTGTTTTTT
TRBV29-1	many	TRBJ2-7	-	CSAGVSYEQYF	TGCAGCGCTGGGGTGAGCTACGAGCAGTACTTC
TRBV30	few	TRBJ1-6	-	CAYRDLGSPLHF	TGTGCCTACCGGGACCTAGGTTCACCCCTCCACTTT
TRBV2	many	TRBJ2-5	-	CASSGRGRQETQYF	TGTGCCAGCAGTGGGAGGGGGAGGCAAGAGACCCAGTACTTC
TRBV9	many	TRBJ1-2	-	CASSVGTGGYTF	TGTGCCAGCAGCGTAGGGACTGGTGGCTACACCTTC
TRBV6-5	-	TRBJ1-2	-	CASSYRSHTYGYTF	TGTGCCAGCAGTTACAGGTCGCACACCTATGGCTACACCTTC
TRBV6-6	-	TRBJ1-1	-	CASSYSGGGNTEAFF	TGTGCCAGCAGTTACTCGGGGGGCGGGAACACTGAAGCTTTCTTT
TRBV7-6	many	TRBJ1-5	TRBD1	CASSLAPTGWGNQPQHF	TGTGCCAGCAGCTTAGCTCCGACAGGGTGGGGCAATCAGCCCCAGCATTTT
TRBV7-6	few	TRBJ2-1	-	CASSMGRHGEQFF	TGTGCCAGCAGCATGGGACGTCATGGGGAGCAGTTCTTC
TRBV7-2	-	TRBJ1-2	-	CACVPGGAGWNGYTF	TGTGCCTGTGTCCCCGGGGGTGCCGGTTGGAATGGCTACACCTTC
TRBV19	-	TRBJ1-5	-	CASSKRATLEGAQHF	TGTGCCAGTAGTAAGAGGGCTACCCTCGAAGGGGCCCAGCATTTT
TRBV12-3/TRBV12-4	many	TRBJ1-1	-	CASSTVPGNTEAFF	TGTGCCAGCAGTACCGTCCCTGGCAACACTGAAGCTTTCTTT
TRBV12-5	few	TRBJ1-1	-	CASGLGIGNTEAFF	TGTGCTAGTGGTTTGGGAATAGGGAACACTGAAGCTTTCTTT
TRBV15	-	TRBJ1-2	-	CASLDKTGYTF	TGTGCCAGTCTAGACAAGACTGGCTACACCTTC
TRBV5-7	many	TRBJ1-2	-	CASSLRVTGANGYTF	TGTGCCAGCAGCCTTAGAGTAACGGGGGCCAATGGCTACACCTTC
TRBV20-1	-	TRBJ2-2	TRBD2	CSARENPGLATNTGELFF	TGCAGTGCTAGAGAAAACCCGGGACTAGCAACGAACACCGGGGAGCTGTTTTTT
TRBV2	many	TRBJ2-7	-	CASSVQSFYEQYF	TGTGCCAGCAGTGTTCAGAGCTTCTACGAGCAGTACTTC
TRBV20-1	once	TRBJ1-4	TRBD1	CSAGQGDTNEKLFF	TGCAGTGCTGGACAGGGTGACACTAATGAAAAACTGTTTTTT
TRBV7-8	-	TRBJ2-7	-	CASSASDSGYEQYF	TGTGCCAGCAGCGCCTCAGACAGTGGCTACGAGCAGTACTTC
TRBV5-1	-	TRBJ2-7	-	CASSTGMSYYEQYF	TGCGCCAGCAGCACCGGGATGAGTTACTACGAGCAGTACTTC
TRBV18	-	TRBJ1-2	-	CASSPSQDLYGYTF	TGTGCCAGCTCACCTTCACAGGACCTATACGGCTACACCTTC
TRBV7-9	-	TRBJ2-7	TRBD2	CATTGTRSGELYF	TGTGCCACAACCGGGACTAGGAGCGGGGAGCTGTACTTC
TRBV19	many	TRBJ2-7	-	CASSTGGTEYEQYF	TGTGCCAGTAGCACGGGCGGGACCGAATACGAGCAGTACTTC
TRBV5-5	few	TRBJ2-2	-	CASSFNSGELFF	TGTGCCAGCAGCTTTAATTCCGGGGAGCTGTTTTTT
TRBV15	-	TRBJ2-7	-	CATSRDRRTYEQYF	TGTGCCACCAGCAGAGACCGGAGGACCTACGAGCAGTACTTC
TRBV7-8	many	TRBJ2-7	TRBD1	CASSTGTGGEQYF	TGTGCCAGCAGCACCGGGACAGGGGGAGAGCAGTACTTC
TRBV12-3/TRBV12-4	-	TRBJ2-2	TRBD2	CASSLWAGGRTGELFF	TGTGCCAGCAGTTTATGGGCGGGGGGACGCACCGGGGAGCTGTTTTTT
TRBV11-2	-	TRBJ2-1	TRBD2	CASRRLAEDEQFF	TGTGCCAGCAGACGCCTAGCGGAGGATGAGCAGTTCTTC